These 11 T cell receptor beta chains were sequenced from one sample in a study of human T cells and chemical hapten exposure. Time point: pre-sensitization, week 0. Regarding treatment: therapeutic diphenylcyclopropenone sensitization with weekly scalp DPC. TCRdb re-derived calls from the RACE reads in MiXCR, one entry per CDR3 protein. The sample has more than 85,000 distinct CDR3 sequences, 8.5% to 9% seen once. The sample here was whole blood, taken in connection with sensitization to the hapten diphenylcyclopropenone (DPC). The receptors were sampled from a man aged 40-55 years with alopecia areata. Some clones in this sample may be carry-over from other donors' samples.

This clonotype has only a few counts. The chain combines TRBV9 with TRBJ1-2, with a tentative D call TRBD1 (6 bases). Looked up from germline, CDR1 is SGDLS and CDR2 is YYNGEE. This CDR3 comprises 15 residues. Trimming took off 3 bases at V and 8 bases at J, with 20 bases between the two ends. CDR3 nucleotide sequence: TGTGCCAGCAGCGCCCAGGACAGAGAGACTATGGGCTACACCTTC. This encodes CASSAQDRETMGYTF.

This clonotype was picked up a small number of times. The chain recombines TRBV9 with TRBJ2-7; possible D gene TRBD2, 6 bases. The CDR3 covers 15 residues. Trimming left V 1 base short and J 4 bases short, with 15 bases between. Germline values: CDR1 SGDLS, CDR2 YYNGEE. The CDR3 nucleotides read TGTGCCAGCAGCGTATGGGGGACTGGACCATACGAGCAGTACTTC. Its protein is CASSVWGTGPYEQYF.

This clonotype was counted a few times. The chain uses TRBV7-9 and TRBJ1-1; 8 positions agree with TRBD1. Unmatched junction bases numbered 7, after V lost 6 bases and J lost 4 bases. There are 14 residues in the CDR3. Per the germline V gene, CDR1 is SEHNR and CDR2 is FQNEAQ (reference sequence). CDR3 in DNA: TGTGCCAGCAGTCGAATCGACAGGGGCACTGAAGCTTTCTTT. It yields the protein CASSRIDRGTEAFF. Drawing the rest from reference TRBV7-9 and TRBJ1-1, the complete variable domain is DTGVSQNPRHKITKRGQNVTFRCDPISEHNRLYWYRQTLGQGPEFLTYFQNEAQLEKSRLLSDRFSAERPKGSFSTLEIQRTEQGDSAMYLCASSRIDRGTEAFFGQGTRLTVV.

This rearrangement joins TRBV15 to TRBJ2-3; unclear D gene. Germline CDR1 is LNHNV and CDR2 is YYDKDF (reference sequence). This CDR3 is 16 amino acids long. Trimming shortened V by 0 bases and J by 2 bases, and 12 bases separated the two germline ends. CDR3 residues: CATSRDGQMNTDTQYF. The CDR3 DNA follows: TGTGCCACCAGCAGAGATGGGCAAATGAACACAGATACGCAGTATTTT.

This clonotype was found a few times. V usage is TRBV2 and J usage is TRBJ1-5; the D gene is possibly TRBD1 (5 bases). Germline-derived CDR1 and CDR2 are SNHLY and FYNNEI. Trimming took off 6 bases at V and 0 bases at J, with 9 bases between the two ends. This CDR3 region has 14 residues. CDR3 sequence (DNA): TGTGCCAGCAGCCAGGGCTATAGCAATCAGCCCCAGCATTTT. Translation gives CASSQGYSNQPQHF.

This clonotype was observed at least ten times. J is TRBJ2-7 and V is TRBV5-4; TRBD1 matches at 8 bases. Per the germline V gene, CDR1 is SGHNT and CDR2 is YYREEE (reference sequence). The CDR3 loop spans 15 amino acids. Trimming removed 0 bases from V and 3 bases from J; junction bases left unmatched: 5. CDR3 nucleotides: TGTGCCAGCAGCTTGGCGCAGGGGGCGCTCTACGAGCAGTACTTC. Protein product: CASSLAQGALYEQYF.

This clonotype was seen a few times. This rearrangement joins TRBV28 to TRBJ2-3, with TRBD2 matching 12 bases. Germline V gives CDR1 MDHEN, CDR2 SYDVKM. V dropped 8 bases and J dropped 2; count of bases not matched to a gene: 14. The CDR3 covers 18 residues. The CDR3 coding sequence is TGTGCCAGCCCCCCAGGCCTAGCGGGAGGGCCCGACACAGATACGCAGTATTTT. Its protein is CASPPGLAGGPDTDTQYF.

J is TRBJ2-7 and V is TRBV12-2. TRBV12-2 is tagged as a pseudogene. The CDR3 length is 14 residues. The CDR3: CASRPNRGYYEQYV. As DNA, the CDR3 is TGTGCAAGTCGTCCCAACAGGGGCTACTACGAGCAGTACGTC.

The chain combines TRBV24-1 with TRBJ2-5; D may be TRBD1 or TRBD2 (6 bases each). Germline V gene data show CDR1 as KGHDR and CDR2 as SFDVKD. The CDR3 extends over 12 amino acids. V was trimmed by 6 bases and J by 4 bases, leaving 8 bases between them. The CDR3 is CATSKGGETQYF. In nucleotides, the CDR3 is TGTGCCACCAGTAAGGGGGGAGAGACCCAGTACTTC.

Ten or more counts support this clonotype. The CDR3 loop is CASEGQGADQPQHF. The CDR3 DNA reads TGTGCCAGCGAGGGCCAGGGGGCGGATCAGCCCCAGCATTTT. The chain carries TRBV2 and TRBJ1-5, with TRBD1 matching over 8 bases. The CDR3 extends over 14 amino acids. Per the germline V gene, CDR1 is SNHLY and CDR2 is FYNNEI. V lost 8 bases to trimming and J lost 5 bases; unmatched junction nucleotides: 8.

This clonotype has just a few counts. The chain recombines TRBV7-2 with TRBJ2-7; D is unresolved. This CDR3 comprises 12 residues. V lost 5 bases and J lost 3, with 8 bases in between. Germline V gene lookup returns CDR1 SGHTA and CDR2 FQGNSA. Here the CDR3 reads CASSPSIYEQYV. DNA for the CDR3: TGTGCCAGCAGCCCCTCAATCTACGAGCAGTACGTC.